A selection of T cell receptor beta chains follows, all from one sample in a study of CD8 T cells in ankylosing spondylitis. TCRdb called the 5' RACE reads again in MiXCR, with one record for every CDR3 protein. The table shows 250,000 to 350,000 distinct CDR3 sequences, with around 20% occurring only once. Specimen: blood, either unsorted or a sorted T cell fraction (not recorded which). These receptors all stem from a male donor with ankylosing spondylitis or in good health (not recorded which). The CDR3 runs from the conserved cysteine through the conserved F or W. Fields, in order: J gene, CDR3 length, clone size, V gene, CDR3 protein. A row's size may be missing; if present it is once, few, many or a size class.

>TRBJ2-1|13|few|TRBV12-3/TRBV12-4
CASSWPRSGEQFF
>TRBJ2-3|13|.|TRBV3-1
CASSQRGTDTQYF
>TRBJ1-5|15|.|TRBV24-1
CATSDSQGGNQPQHF
>TRBJ1-5|16|.|TRBV11-1
CASSSGQAPRNQPQHF
>TRBJ1-1|16|.|TRBV28
CASSLMRGRGYTEAFF
>TRBJ2-1|14|few|TRBV5-1
CASSNGGEYNEQFF
>TRBJ2-1|16|.|TRBV24-1
CATSDQTGSSYNEQFF
>TRBJ2-5|18|.|TRBV12-3/TRBV12-4
CAISLAAGGQKYQETQYF
>TRBJ2-1|13|.|TRBV10-3
CAISGQPYNEQFF
>TRBJ2-1|16|many|TRBV27
CASRRGGLADYNEQFF
>TRBJ2-4|16|.|TRBV20-1
CSARGPGAGGSGIQYF
>TRBJ2-1|12|few|TRBV20-1
CSANLQGDEQFF
>TRBJ2-3|15|many|TRBV10-3
CAISEGAGGSDTQYF
>TRBJ2-3|16|.|TRBV20-1
CSARDRAGAPGDTQYF
>TRBJ2-1|17|few|TRBV7-2
CASRTLIGSGAGNEQFF
>TRBJ2-3|14|.|TRBV5-6
CASSRRASTDTQYF
>TRBJ2-2|14|few|TRBV6-5
CASSYSKPGGELFF
>TRBJ2-3|15|many|TRBV7-7
CASSRADSSTDTQYF
>TRBJ2-3|13|many|TRBV12-3/TRBV12-4
CASSLGKVDTQYF
>TRBJ2-3|16|.|TRBV27
CASSLGTGKGEETQYF
>TRBJ1-1|15|few|TRBV3-1
CASSQGRAGDTEAFF
>TRBJ2-1|15|many|TRBV20-1
CSARDAVRLTNEQFF
>TRBJ2-2|15|.|TRBV7-8
CASTPKGGNTGELFF
>TRBJ2-3|12|once|TRBV6-1
CASSEWTGIAYF
>TRBJ1-1|12|.|TRBV29-1
CSVAGFSTEAFF
>TRBJ2-2|14|.|TRBV7-2
CASSPGRTTGELFF
>TRBJ2-1|17|.|TRBV28
CASSLRGLQRGSHEQFF
>TRBJ2-2|11|many|TRBV3-1
CASSETGELFF
>TRBJ2-2|14|many|TRBV10-3
CAISFSGGIGELFF
>TRBJ2-1|17|many|TRBV4-2
CASSQETALMFGNEQFF
>TRBJ1-1|12|few|TRBV6-1
CASSGVNTEAFF
>TRBJ2-1|16|many|TRBV27
CASSLWDVWGDNEQFF
>TRBJ2-4|15|few|TRBV28
CASSLRGGAKNIQYF
>TRBJ2-2|17|few|TRBV15
CATSRPGQGSNTGELFF